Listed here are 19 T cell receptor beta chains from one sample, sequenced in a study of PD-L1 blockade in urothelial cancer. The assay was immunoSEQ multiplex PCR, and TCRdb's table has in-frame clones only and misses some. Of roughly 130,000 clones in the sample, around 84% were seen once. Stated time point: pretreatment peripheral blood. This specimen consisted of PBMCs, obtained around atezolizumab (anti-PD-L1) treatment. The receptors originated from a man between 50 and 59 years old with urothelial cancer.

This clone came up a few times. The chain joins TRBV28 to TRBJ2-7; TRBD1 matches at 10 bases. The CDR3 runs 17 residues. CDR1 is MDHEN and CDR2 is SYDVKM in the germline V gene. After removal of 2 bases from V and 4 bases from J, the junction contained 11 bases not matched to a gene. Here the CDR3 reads CASSLPGQGPLSYEQYF. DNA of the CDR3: TGTGCCAGCAGTTTACCGGGACAGGGGCCCCTTTCGTACGAGCAGTACTTC.

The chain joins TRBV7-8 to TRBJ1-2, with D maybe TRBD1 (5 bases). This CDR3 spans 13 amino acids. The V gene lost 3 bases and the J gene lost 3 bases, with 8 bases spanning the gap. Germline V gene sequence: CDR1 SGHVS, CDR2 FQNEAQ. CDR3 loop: CASSFREDYGYTF. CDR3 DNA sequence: TGTGCCAGCAGCTTCAGGGAGGACTATGGCTACACCTTC.

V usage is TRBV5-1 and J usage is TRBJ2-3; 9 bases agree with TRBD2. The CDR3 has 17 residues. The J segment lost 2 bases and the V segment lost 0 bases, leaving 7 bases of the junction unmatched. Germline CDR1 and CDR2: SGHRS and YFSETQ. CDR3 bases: TGCGCCAGCAGCTTGGCAACCGGGACTAGCTCCACAGATACGCAGTATTTT. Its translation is CASSLATGTSSTDTQYF. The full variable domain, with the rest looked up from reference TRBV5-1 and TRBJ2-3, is KAGVTQTPRYLIKTRGQQVTLSCSPISGHRSVSWYQQTPGQGLQFLFEYFSETQRNKGNFPGRFSGRQFSNSRSEMNVSTLELGDSALYLCASSLATGTSSTDTQYFGPGTRLTVL.

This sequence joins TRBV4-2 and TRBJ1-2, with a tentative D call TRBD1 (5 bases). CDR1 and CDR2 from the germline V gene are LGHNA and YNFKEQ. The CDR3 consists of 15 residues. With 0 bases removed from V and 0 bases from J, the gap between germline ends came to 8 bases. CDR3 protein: CASSQDDSPNYGYTF. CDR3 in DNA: TGTGCCAGCAGCCAAGACGACAGTCCTAACTATGGCTACACCTTC.

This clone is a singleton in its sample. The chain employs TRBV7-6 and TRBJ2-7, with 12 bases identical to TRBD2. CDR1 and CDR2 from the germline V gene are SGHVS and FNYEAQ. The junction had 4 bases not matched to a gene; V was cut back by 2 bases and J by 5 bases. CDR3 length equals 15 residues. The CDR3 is CASSLLTSGRNEQYF. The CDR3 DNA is TGTGCCAGCAGCTTACTAACTAGCGGGAGGAACGAGCAGTACTTC.

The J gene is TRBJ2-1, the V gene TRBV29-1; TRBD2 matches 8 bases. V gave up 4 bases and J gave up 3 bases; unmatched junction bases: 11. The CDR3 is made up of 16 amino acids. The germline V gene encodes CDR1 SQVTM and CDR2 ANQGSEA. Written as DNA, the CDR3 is TGCAGCGTTGCCGGAACGGGACTAGATCTCTACAATGAGCAGTTCTTC. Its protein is CSVAGTGLDLYNEQFF.

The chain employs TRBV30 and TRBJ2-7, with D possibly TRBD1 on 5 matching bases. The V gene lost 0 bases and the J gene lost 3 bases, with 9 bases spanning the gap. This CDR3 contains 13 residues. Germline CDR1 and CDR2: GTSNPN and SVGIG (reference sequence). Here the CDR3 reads CAWSVDRNYEQYF. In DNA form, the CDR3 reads TGTGCCTGGAGTGTTGACAGAAACTACGAGCAGTACTTC.

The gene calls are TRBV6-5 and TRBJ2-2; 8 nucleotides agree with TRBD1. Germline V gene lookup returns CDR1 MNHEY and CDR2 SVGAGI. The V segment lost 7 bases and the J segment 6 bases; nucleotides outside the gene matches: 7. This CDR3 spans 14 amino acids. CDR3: CASTAGGSPGELFF. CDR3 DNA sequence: TGTGCCAGCACGGCAGGGGGCAGTCCCGGGGAGCTGTTTTTT.

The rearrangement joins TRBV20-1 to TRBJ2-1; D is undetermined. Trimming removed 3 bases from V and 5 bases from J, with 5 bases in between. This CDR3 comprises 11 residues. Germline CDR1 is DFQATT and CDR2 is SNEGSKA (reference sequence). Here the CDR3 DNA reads TGCAGTGCTAGGGGCGACAATGAGCAGTTCTTC. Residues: CSARGDNEQFF.

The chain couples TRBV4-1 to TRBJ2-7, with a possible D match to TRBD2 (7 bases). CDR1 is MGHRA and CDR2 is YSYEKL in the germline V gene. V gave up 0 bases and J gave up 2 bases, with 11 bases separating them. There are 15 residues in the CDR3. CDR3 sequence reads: CASSQEGGGTYEQYF. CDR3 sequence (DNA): TGCGCCAGCAGCCAAGAAGGCGGGGGCACCTACGAGCAGTACTTC.

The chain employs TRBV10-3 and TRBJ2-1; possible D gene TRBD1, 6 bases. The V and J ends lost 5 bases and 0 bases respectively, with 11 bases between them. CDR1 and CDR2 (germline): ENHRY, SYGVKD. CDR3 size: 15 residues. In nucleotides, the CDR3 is TGTGCCATCAGTTCGGACAGTTACTCCTACAATGAGCAGTTCTTC. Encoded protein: CAISSDSYSYNEQFF.

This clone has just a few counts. CDR3 residues: CASSLMTSGEQYF. CDR3 in DNA: TGCGCCAGCAGCCTAATGACTAGCGGGGAGCAGTACTTC. The chain carries TRBV5-1 and TRBJ2-7; 10 bases map to TRBD2. Germline V gene lookup returns CDR1 SGHRS and CDR2 YFSETQ. Unmatched junction bases numbered 5, after V lost 4 bases and J lost 7 bases. The CDR3 consists of 13 residues.

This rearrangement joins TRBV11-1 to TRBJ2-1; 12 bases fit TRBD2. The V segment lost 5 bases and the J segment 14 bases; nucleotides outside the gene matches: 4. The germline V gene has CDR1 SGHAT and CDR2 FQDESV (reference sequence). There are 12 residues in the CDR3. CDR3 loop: CASSRLAGVKFF. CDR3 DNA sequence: TGTGCCAGCAGCCGACTAGCGGGAGTGAAGTTCTTC.

CDR3 DNA sequence: TGTGCCAGTAGGGAGTTAGCGGGAGATGAGACCCAGTACTTC. The encoded protein is CASRELAGDETQYF. The rearrangement links TRBV19 to TRBJ2-5; 9 bases are a match to TRBD2. Germline V lookup: CDR1 LNHDA, CDR2 SQIVND (reference sequence). The CDR3 has 14 residues. J gave up 5 bases and V 6 bases, and 7 bases lay outside the gene matches.

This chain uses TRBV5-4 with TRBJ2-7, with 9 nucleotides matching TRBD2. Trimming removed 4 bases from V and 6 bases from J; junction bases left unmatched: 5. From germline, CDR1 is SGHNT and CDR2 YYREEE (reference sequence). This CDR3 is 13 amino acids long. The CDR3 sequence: CASSTGGLAEQYF. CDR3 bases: TGTGCCAGCAGCACCGGGGGACTAGCCGAGCAGTACTTC.

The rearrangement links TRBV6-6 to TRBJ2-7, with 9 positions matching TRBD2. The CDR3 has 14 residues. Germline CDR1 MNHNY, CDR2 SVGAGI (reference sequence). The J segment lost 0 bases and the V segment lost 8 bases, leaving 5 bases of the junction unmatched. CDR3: CASQLAGTSYEQYF. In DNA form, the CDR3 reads TGTGCCAGCCAACTAGCGGGCACCTCCTACGAGCAGTACTTC.

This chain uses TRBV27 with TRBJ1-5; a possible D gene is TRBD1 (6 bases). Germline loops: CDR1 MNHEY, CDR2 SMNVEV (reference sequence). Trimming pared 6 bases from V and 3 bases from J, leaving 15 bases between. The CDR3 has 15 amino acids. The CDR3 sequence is CASRPWDNTNQPQHF. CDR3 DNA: TGTGCCAGCAGACCCTGGGACAACACCAATCAGCCCCAGCATTTT.

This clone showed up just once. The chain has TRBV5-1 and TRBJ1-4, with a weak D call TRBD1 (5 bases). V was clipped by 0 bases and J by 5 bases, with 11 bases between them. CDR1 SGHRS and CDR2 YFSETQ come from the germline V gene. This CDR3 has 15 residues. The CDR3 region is CASSLGTGGNEKLFF. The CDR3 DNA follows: TGCGCCAGCAGCTTGGGGACGGGGGGGAATGAAAAACTGTTTTTT.

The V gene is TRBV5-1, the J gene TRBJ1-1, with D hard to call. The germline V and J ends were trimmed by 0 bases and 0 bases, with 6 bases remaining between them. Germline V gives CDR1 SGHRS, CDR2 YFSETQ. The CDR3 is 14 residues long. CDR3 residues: CASSLGSVNTEAFF. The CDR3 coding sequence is TGCGCCAGCAGCTTGGGGTCGGTGAACACTGAAGCTTTCTTT.